A single sample gave rise to the 13 T cell receptor beta chains below, sequenced in a study of blood T cell repertoires in COVID-19. The table came from immunoSEQ multiplex PCR; TCRdb's copy has only in-frame clones and leaves some out. The sample records roughly 330,000 clones, roughly 87% being singletons. The material sequenced was peripheral blood. These receptors came from a man aged 25-45 years with COVID-19, enrolled during active disease.

The chain carries TRBV12-5 and TRBJ2-3; D is possibly TRBD2 (6 bases). The CDR3 loop spans 18 amino acids. V lost 0 bases and J lost 0, with 16 bases in between. Germline values: CDR1 LGHNT, CDR2 FRNRAP. The CDR3 here is CASGLVPLGGRSTDTQYF. CDR3 in DNA: TGTGCTAGTGGTTTGGTACCCCTTGGAGGGCGGAGCACAGATACGCAGTATTTT.

This clone was found once. This chain uses TRBV18 with TRBJ1-4; maybe TRBD1 (5 bases). Germline CDR1 is KGHSH and CDR2 is LQKENI. This CDR3 comprises 15 residues. Trimming removed 3 bases from V and 4 bases from J, with 12 bases in between. CDR3 DNA: TGTGCCAGCTCACCCCAGGGCGGAAATAATGAAAAACTGTTTTTT. Amino acid sequence: CASSPQGGNNEKLFF. Full variable domain (outside the CDR3, taken from reference TRBV18 and TRBJ1-4): NAGVMQNPRHLVRRRGQEARLRCSPMKGHSHVYWYRQLPEEGLKFMVYLQKENIIDESGMPKERFSAEFPKEGPSILRIQQVVRGDSAAYFCASSPQGGNNEKLFFGSGTQLSVL.

The chain carries TRBV21-1 and TRBJ2-7; the table calls TRBD2, which could not be checked here. TRBV21-1 is assigned pseudogene status. This CDR3 has 18 amino acids. In DNA, the CDR3 is TGTGCCAGCAGCAAGGAGGGCCGACGGGAAGCTCAATCCTACGAGCAGTACTTC. Its translation is CASSKEGRREAQSYEQYF.

The chain links TRBV6-2 or TRBV6-3 to TRBJ2-2, with TRBD1 identical over 7 bases. V lost 1 base to trimming and J lost 6 bases; unmatched junction nucleotides: 2. In germline, CDR1 is MNHEY, CDR2 SVGEGT. The CDR3 spans 14 residues. The CDR3 DNA is TGTGCCAGCAGTTACTTCGGACAGGCCGGGGAGCTGTTTTTT. It codes for CASSYFGQAGELFF.

The chain employs TRBV4-3 and TRBJ1-4; tentative D call: TRBD1 (6 bases). The V end lost 2 bases, the J end lost 4 bases, and 11 bases lay between the germline ends. CDR1 is LGHNA, CDR2 YSLEER, per germline. CDR3 length equals 15 residues. The CDR3 coding sequence is TGCGCCAGCAGCCAATTTCAGGGGCTTAATGAAAAACTGTTTTTT. This encodes CASSQFQGLNEKLFF.

V and J are TRBV2 and TRBJ2-7, with D maybe TRBD1 (5 bases). Trimming took 4 bases from V and 4 from J, leaving 11 bases between them. Germline CDR1 reads SNHLY; CDR2 reads FYNNEI. CDR3 length: 13 amino acids. The chain's CDR3 is CASSGRALYEQYF. The DNA for the CDR3 is TGTGCCAGCAGTGGCAGGGCACTATACGAGCAGTACTTC.

The chain carries TRBV10-3 and TRBJ2-1; TRBD2 aligns across 11 bases. V lost 3 bases, J lost 8 bases, and 18 bases stayed unmatched. The CDR3 covers 19 residues. Germline V lookup: CDR1 ENHRY, CDR2 SYGVKD. The DNA of the CDR3 is TGTGCCATCAGTGATCCCGACAGGGGCAGACTAGCGGGAAGGCATGAGCAGTTCTTC. It is translated as CAISDPDRGRLAGRHEQFF.

The chain employs TRBV27 and TRBJ2-4; 7 nucleotides line up with TRBD2. This CDR3 has 15 residues. Germline V lookup: CDR1 MNHEY, CDR2 SMNVEV (reference sequence). Losses at the gene ends were 0 bases for V and 8 bases for J; bases not matched to a gene: 7. As DNA, the CDR3 is TGTGCCAGCAGTTTATCAGCGGGACCCCTGGACATTCAGTACTTC. It is translated as CASSLSAGPLDIQYF.

The CDR3 reads CASSYDRVRRSPLHF. DNA for the CDR3: TGTGCCAGCAGTTACGACCGGGTCCGAAGGTCACCCCTCCACTTT. J is TRBJ1-6 and V is TRBV6-2 or TRBV6-3; no clear D. Germline-derived CDR1 and CDR2 are MNHEY and SVGEGT. CDR3 length: 15 amino acids. Trimming took off 2 bases at V and 10 bases at J, with 15 bases between the two ends.

In its sample, this clone was seen a few times. The rearrangement uses TRBV7-9 and TRBJ2-5; a possible D gene is TRBD1 (7 bases). This CDR3 spans 18 amino acids. V was cut by 6 bases and J by 0 bases, with 23 bases left in between. CDR1 is SEHNR and CDR2 is FQNEAQ in the germline V gene (reference sequence). The chain's CDR3 is CASRPRPRGRIDQETQYF. As DNA, the CDR3 is TGTGCCAGCAGACCACGGCCCAGGGGGAGGATAGACCAAGAGACCCAGTACTTC. Full variable domain (outside the CDR3, taken from reference TRBV7-9 and TRBJ2-5): DTGVSQNPRHKITKRGQNVTFRCDPISEHNRLYWYRQTLGQGPEFLTYFQNEAQLEKSRLLSDRFSAERPKGSFSTLEIQRTEQGDSAMYLCASRPRPRGRIDQETQYFGPGTRLLVL.

The J gene is TRBJ1-4, the V gene TRBV7-8, with TRBD1 as a possible D gene (5 bases). Germline V gives CDR1 SGHVS, CDR2 FQNEAQ. The CDR3 runs to 16 residues. Trimming took 3 bases from V and 1 from J, leaving 12 bases between them. CDR3 DNA sequence: TGTGCCAGCAGCTTCGGGTTGGGGGGAACTAATGAAAAACTGTTTTTT. It is translated as CASSFGLGGTNEKLFF.

The chain employs TRBV6-2 or TRBV6-3 and TRBJ2-5; 9 nucleotides align to TRBD1. V lost 0 bases to trimming and J lost 10 bases; unmatched junction nucleotides: 6. Germline V gene data show CDR1 as MNHEY and CDR2 as SVGEGT. The CDR3 has 14 amino acids. CDR3 in amino acids: CASSYSGTGISQYF. In DNA, the CDR3 is TGTGCCAGCAGTTACTCCGGGACAGGGATCAGCCAGTACTTC.

The V call is TRBV7-3, the J call TRBJ2-3; 7 positions agree with TRBD2. The junction had 11 bases not matched to a gene; V was cut back by 0 bases and J by 2 bases. The CDR3 is 18 residues long. In germline, CDR1 is SGHTA, CDR2 FQGTGA. The CDR3 DNA reads as TGTGCCAGCAGCTTAACCCCGGGGTTCGGGACTAACACAGATACGCAGTATTTT. It translates to CASSLTPGFGTNTDTQYF.